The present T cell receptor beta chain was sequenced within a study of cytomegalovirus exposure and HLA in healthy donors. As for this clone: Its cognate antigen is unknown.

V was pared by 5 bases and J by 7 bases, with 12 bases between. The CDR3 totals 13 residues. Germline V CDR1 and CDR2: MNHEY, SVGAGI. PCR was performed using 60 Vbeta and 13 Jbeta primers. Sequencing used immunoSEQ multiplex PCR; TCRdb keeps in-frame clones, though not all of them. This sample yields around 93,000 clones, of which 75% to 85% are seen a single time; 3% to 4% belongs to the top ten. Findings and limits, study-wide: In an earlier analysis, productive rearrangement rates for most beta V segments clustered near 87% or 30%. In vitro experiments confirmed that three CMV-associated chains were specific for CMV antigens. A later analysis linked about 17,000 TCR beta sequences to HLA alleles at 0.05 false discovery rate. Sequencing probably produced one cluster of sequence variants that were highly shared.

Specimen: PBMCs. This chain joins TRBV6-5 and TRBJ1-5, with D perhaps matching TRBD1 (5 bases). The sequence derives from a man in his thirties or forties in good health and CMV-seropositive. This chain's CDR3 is CASSNGGSQPQHF. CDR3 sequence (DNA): TGTGCCAGCAGTAACGGGGGGAGCCAGCCCCAGCATTTT.